A single sample gave rise to the 29 T cell receptor beta chains below, sequenced in a study of shared clonotypes between healthy human individuals (TCRdb year 2020). Library prep was done by the immunoSEQ multiplex PCR assay. TCRdb holds this immuneACCESS table with in-frame rearrangements only. Some clones are missing; in checked studies, unresolved V genes explain under half, and the rest has no known cause. For this sample the table gives nearly 500,000 clones, of which 76% were detected only once. The ten biggest clones cover under 15% of the sample. The sample was PBMCs. These receptor sequences come from a woman in her thirties or forties in good health. Some clones in this sample may be carry-over from other donors' samples.

CDR3 sequence: CASSFTMSNEQFF. CDR3 bases: TGTGCCAGCAGCTTCACTATGAGCAATGAGCAGTTCTTC. This chain links TRBV5-4 with TRBJ2-1; D is unclear. From germline, CDR1 is SGHNT and CDR2 YYREEE (reference sequence). Trimming took off 2 bases at V and 6 bases at J, with 9 bases between the two ends. The length of the CDR3 is 13 residues.

This rearrangement joins TRBV12-5 to TRBJ2-7; D gene ambiguous. Germline V gene sequence: CDR1 LGHNT, CDR2 FRNRAP. V lost 4 bases and J 7 bases, leaving 11 bases between the germline ends. The CDR3 is 12 amino acids. The chain's CDR3 is CASGSSSEEQYF. The CDR3 region has the DNA TGTGCTAGTGGTTCCTCCTCGGAAGAGCAGTACTTC.

This clone was detected a few times. This rearrangement joins TRBV7-9 to TRBJ1-5, with D unresolved. Trimming cost V 1 base and J 9 bases, with 7 bases left between them. The length of the CDR3 is 12 residues. Germline-derived CDR1 and CDR2 are SEHNR and FQNEAQ (reference sequence). DNA of the CDR3: TGTGCCAGCAGCTTAGGCGACGGGCCCCAGCATTTT. It is translated as CASSLGDGPQHF.

J is TRBJ2-7 and V is TRBV5-1; D unresolved. Deletions cut 4 bases from V and 6 bases from J, with 17 bases between. The CDR3 has 14 amino acids. The germline V gene has CDR1 SGHRS and CDR2 YFSETQ. The CDR3, as DNA: TGCGCCAGCAGCACCAATCCGGACCTATCCGAGCAGTACTTC. This codes for CASSTNPDLSEQYF.

This clone was counted once. With a far larger clone one base away, a read error is the likely cause. The V gene is TRBV7-2, the J gene TRBJ1-3; D is possibly TRBD1 (6 bases). Germline CDR1 is SGHTA and CDR2 is FQGNSA. The V end was cut by 5 bases, the J end by 4 bases, with 15 bases between. The CDR3 extends over 15 amino acids. The CDR3: CASSPDSPTGNTIYF. The CDR3 DNA reads TGTGCCAGCAGCCCGGACAGCCCCACGGGAAACACCATATATTTT.

Only a few counts were recorded for this clone. The V and J genes are TRBV6-4 and TRBJ2-2, with TRBD1 matching 8 bases. The J segment lost 1 base and the V segment lost 6 bases, leaving 7 bases of the junction unmatched. Germline V gene sequence: CDR1 MRHNA, CDR2 SNTAGT. The CDR3 covers 16 residues. The CDR3, as DNA: TGTGCCAGCAGCGCTGACGACAGGGGGAACACCGGGGAGCTGTTTTTT. This translates into CASSADDRGNTGELFF.

The CDR3 DNA follows: TGCGCCAGCAGCCAAGATAGGCAGGTTCCGTTCTTC. Its protein is CASSQDRQVPFF. This rearrangement joins TRBV4-3 to TRBJ2-1, with unresolved D. The CDR3 loop spans 12 amino acids. The germline gives CDR1 LGHNA, CDR2 YSLEER. The V gene lost 0 bases and the J gene lost 15 bases, with 12 bases spanning the gap.

This rearrangement joins TRBV7-9 to TRBJ2-7; D not certain. This CDR3 contains 15 residues. Germline lookup yields CDR1 SEHNR and CDR2 FQNEAQ (reference sequence). Trimming removed 1 base from V and 6 bases from J, with 16 bases in between. CDR3 in DNA: TGTGCCAGCAGCTTAGGAGGCACGGTGGGTAGCGAGCAGTACTTC. Its translation is CASSLGGTVGSEQYF.

The J gene is TRBJ2-1, the V gene TRBV9, with D possibly being TRBD2 (6 bases). CDR3 length: 16 amino acids. The V end was cut by 0 bases, the J end by 8 bases, with 18 bases between. Germline CDR1 and CDR2: SGDLS and YYNGEE. The CDR3 nucleotides read TGTGCCAGCAGCGTAGAGGCCCTACTAGCCCCCGATGAGCAGTTCTTC. Its translation: CASSVEALLAPDEQFF.

This clone was seen a few times. The chain combines TRBV19 with TRBJ1-1; D not resolved. CDR3 size: 12 residues. V lost 1 base, J lost 5 bases, and 5 bases lay in between. CDR1 is LNHDA, CDR2 SQIVND, per germline (reference sequence). DNA for the CDR3: TGTGCCAGTAGTATAGGGTTGACTGAAGCTTTCTTT. This sequence encodes CASSIGLTEAFF.

The chain combines TRBV18 with TRBJ2-7, with 9 bases aligning to TRBD2. The germline V gene encodes CDR1 KGHSH and CDR2 LQKENI. The CDR3 runs to 15 residues. The junction had 5 bases not matched to a gene; V was cut back by 1 base and J by 4 bases. CDR3 DNA sequence: TGTGCCAGCTCACCACGGGCTAGCGGGACGTACGAGCAGTACTTC. This encodes CASSPRASGTYEQYF. Filled out from reference TRBV18 and TRBJ2-7, the complete variable domain reads NAGVMQNPRHLVRRRGQEARLRCSPMKGHSHVYWYRQLPEEGLKFMVYLQKENIIDESGMPKERFSAEFPKEGPSILRIQQVVRGDSAAYFCASSPRASGTYEQYFGPGTRLTVT.

The chain couples TRBV18 to TRBJ1-3; D ambiguous. The V gene's germline CDR1 is KGHSH and CDR2 LQKENI. This CDR3 has 15 amino acids. Trimming removed 2 bases at V and 1 base at J, with 9 bases between. In DNA form, the CDR3 reads TGTGCCAGCTCACCAACGGGAGGGTCTGGAAACACCATATATTTT. Translated: CASSPTGGSGNTIYF. Supplemented by reference TRBV18 and TRBJ1-3, the full variable domain reads NAGVMQNPRHLVRRRGQEARLRCSPMKGHSHVYWYRQLPEEGLKFMVYLQKENIIDESGMPKERFSAEFPKEGPSILRIQQVVRGDSAAYFCASSPTGGSGNTIYFGEGSWLTVV.

This clone came up a few times. CDR3 nucleotide sequence: TGTGCCAGCAGTGACTCTGAGGGGGGCGAGCAGTACTTC. It translates to CASSDSEGGEQYF. The J gene is TRBJ2-7, the V gene TRBV6-4; perhaps D is TRBD1 or TRBD2 (6 bases each). This CDR3 contains 13 residues. V lost 0 bases and J lost 6, with 9 bases in between. Germline V gives CDR1 MRHNA, CDR2 SNTAGT.

V is TRBV29-1 and J is TRBJ2-1, with TRBD1 as a possible D gene (6 bases). Germline CDR1 SQVTM, CDR2 ANQGSEA. CDR3 length: 14 residues. V was trimmed by 8 bases and J by 4 bases, leaving 18 bases between them. CDR3 bases: TGCAGCTCAAAATCGGACAGCTTATACAATGAGCAGTTCTTC. Residues: CSSKSDSLYNEQFF.

CDR3 loop: CASSLAGSYYEQYF. The CDR3 nucleotides read TGCGCCAGCAGCCTAGCCGGGTCCTACTACGAGCAGTACTTC. V gene TRBV5-1 combines with J gene TRBJ2-7; tentative D call: TRBD2 (5 bases). Trimming left V 4 bases short and J 3 bases short, with 14 bases between. Germline-derived CDR1 and CDR2 are SGHRS and YFSETQ. The length of the CDR3 is 14 residues.

This clone was seen repeatedly, ten times or more. A read error may account for a junction end that differs from germline. This chain connects TRBV28 to TRBJ1-6; D not resolved. Germline values: CDR1 MDHEN, CDR2 SYDVKM. CDR3 length equals 9 residues. The CDR3 DNA is TGTGCCAGCGGTTCCCGTTTTAACTTT. It yields the protein CASGSRFNF.

This chain uses TRBV2 with TRBJ1-2; D gene uncertain. Germline CDR1 SNHLY, CDR2 FYNNEI. The CDR3 is 12 residues long. V was pared by 7 bases and J by 4 bases, with 10 bases between. For the CDR3, the DNA is TGTGCCAGCACCGCCCGGACCTATGGCTACACCTTC. It codes for CASTARTYGYTF.

This clone occurred once. This chain joins TRBV7-9 and TRBJ1-1, with 8 bases that match TRBD1. Germline CDR1 SEHNR, CDR2 FQNEAQ (reference sequence). Trimming removed 5 bases from V and 5 bases from J; junction bases left unmatched: 10. The CDR3 consists of 15 residues. The CDR3 sequence: CASSTTDRGRTEAFF. The CDR3 DNA is TGTGCCAGCAGCACCACAGACAGGGGTCGAACTGAAGCTTTCTTT.

The chain carries TRBV5-8 and TRBJ1-2; D uncertain. V was cut by 3 bases and J by 8 bases, with 14 bases left in between. CDR3 length equals 13 residues. Germline V gene lookup returns CDR1 SGHTS and CDR2 YDEGEE. CDR3 in amino acids: CASSSAVHLGYTF. CDR3 coding DNA: TGTGCCAGCAGCTCAGCTGTACACCTCGGCTACACCTTC.

In DNA, the CDR3 is TGTGCCAGCACAACCACAGGTTCGGGGCACTATGGCTACACCTTC. This encodes CASTTTGSGHYGYTF. The chain combines TRBV13 with TRBJ1-2; the D gene is possibly TRBD1 (5 bases). The CDR3 runs 15 residues. Germline CDR1 is PRHDT and CDR2 is FYEKMQ (reference sequence). The V gene lost 7 bases and the J gene lost 3 bases, with 18 bases spanning the gap.

The rearrangement joins TRBV18 to TRBJ2-3; D may be TRBD1 or TRBD2 (7 bases each). Trimming removed 3 bases at V and 4 bases at J, with 20 bases between. CDR3 length: 17 residues. Per germline, CDR1 KGHSH and CDR2 LQKENI. CDR3 sequence: CASSPLVQGGAADTQYF. As DNA, the CDR3 is TGTGCCAGCTCACCCCTGGTGCAGGGGGGGGCGGCAGATACGCAGTATTTT.

The V gene is TRBV28, the J gene TRBJ2-1; 8 nucleotides line up with TRBD2. Germline V lookup: CDR1 MDHEN, CDR2 SYDVKM. The CDR3 loop spans 17 amino acids. J was trimmed by 0 bases and V by 3 bases; bases with no gene match: 7. CDR3 region: CASSFPPSGSSYNEQFF. As DNA, the CDR3 is TGTGCCAGCAGTTTCCCCCCGAGCGGGAGCTCCTACAATGAGCAGTTCTTC.

This clone occurred once. This chain links TRBV4-1 with TRBJ1-5, with unresolved D. V gave up 0 bases and J gave up 4 bases, with 13 bases separating them. The CDR3 runs 16 residues. Germline CDR1 and CDR2: MGHRA and YSYEKL. The CDR3 here is CASSQDLRQRNQPQHF. The DNA of the CDR3 is TGCGCCAGCAGCCAAGATCTGAGGCAGAGAAATCAGCCCCAGCATTTT.

CDR3 sequence (DNA): TGTGCCAGCAGCCTCACAGGGGATAGCAATCAGCCCCAGCATTTT. Translating gives CASSLTGDSNQPQHF. This sequence joins TRBV4-2 and TRBJ1-5, with TRBD1 identical over 7 bases. The CDR3 extends over 15 amino acids. V trimming: 4 bases; J trimming: 0 bases; junction bases outside the gene matches: 3. In germline, CDR1 is LGHNA, CDR2 YNFKEQ.

V usage is TRBV28 and J usage is TRBJ1-4, with D hard to call. The CDR3 contains 12 residues. V lost 6 bases and J 5 bases, leaving 7 bases between the germline ends. The germline CDR1 and CDR2 sequences are MDHEN and SYDVKM. The CDR3 coding sequence is TGTGCCAGCAGGGACCAGAATGAAAAACTGTTTTTT. It yields the protein CASRDQNEKLFF.

The V call is TRBV15, the J call TRBJ1-3; no clear D. CDR1 is LNHNV, CDR2 YYDKDF, per germline (reference sequence). This CDR3 has 15 residues. The ends were cut back, 0 bases at V and 0 bases at J, with 6 bases in the middle. This CDR3 is CATSRDLGSGNTIYF. In DNA form, the CDR3 reads TGTGCCACCAGCAGAGATCTGGGCTCTGGAAACACCATATATTTT.

Points on this clone: The same CDR3 can be traced to other DNA sequences in this sample. The chain's CDR3 is CASSFQGYEQYF. The DNA for the CDR3 is TGTGCCAGCAGCTTTCAGGGATACGAGCAGTACTTC. The chain employs TRBV11-2 and TRBJ2-7; weak D call: TRBD1 (5 bases). This CDR3 is 12 amino acids long. The germline V and J ends were trimmed by 3 bases and 4 bases, with 7 bases remaining between them. The V gene's germline CDR1 is SGHAT and CDR2 FQNNGV.

The chain uses TRBV28 and TRBJ1-5, with a tentative D call TRBD1 (5 bases). V was cut by 5 bases and J by 3 bases, with 20 bases left in between. The CDR3 extends over 17 amino acids. Germline-derived CDR1 and CDR2 are MDHEN and SYDVKM. CDR3 nucleotides: TGTGCCAGCAGTACGACCCGGGACCGCTTGCACAATCAGCCCCAGCATTTT. Translated, it gives CASSTTRDRLHNQPQHF.

A word on this clone: One base separates it from a far larger clone, so it is likely a read error. The gene calls are TRBV27 and TRBJ2-1; TRBD2 is a possible D gene (5 bases). From germline, CDR1 is MNHEY and CDR2 SMNVEV (reference sequence). The CDR3 is 15 amino acids. The CDR3 coding sequence is TGTGCCAGCAAATATGGACTCGAAGTTTACAATGAGCAGCTCTTC. Its translation: CASKYGLEVYNEQLF.